This T cell receptor (beta chain) was sequenced during a study of T cell responses to AZD1222 COVID-19 vaccine. CDR3 length: 15 amino acids. Per the germline V gene, CDR1 is SNHLY and CDR2 is FYNNEI. Trimming shortened V by 5 bases and J by 0 bases, and 13 bases separated the two germline ends. The assay was immunoSEQ multiplex PCR, and TCRdb's table has in-frame clones only and misses some. This sample has 150,000 or so clones, with approximately 90% found just once. Sequenced material: peripheral blood, taken on day 0 of AZD1222 vaccination. This chain joins TRBV2 and TRBJ1-2, with D perhaps TRBD1 (5 bases). This TCR was recovered from an adult in good health. CDR3 sequence reads: CASSIGGAANYGYTF. Written as DNA, the CDR3 is TGTGCCAGCAGTATAGGAGGGGCCGCTAACTATGGCTACACCTTC.